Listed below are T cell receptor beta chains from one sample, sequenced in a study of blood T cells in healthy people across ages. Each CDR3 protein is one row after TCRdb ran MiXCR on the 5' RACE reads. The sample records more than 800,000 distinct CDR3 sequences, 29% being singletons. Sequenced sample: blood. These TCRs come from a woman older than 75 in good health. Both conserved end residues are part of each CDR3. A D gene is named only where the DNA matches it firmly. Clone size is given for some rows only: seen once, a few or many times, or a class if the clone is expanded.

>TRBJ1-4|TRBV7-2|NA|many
CASSLDATNEKLFF
TGTGCCAGCAGCTTAGACGCAACTAATGAAAAACTGTTTTTT
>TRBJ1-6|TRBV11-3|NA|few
CASSRHTRDLLRSTLHF
TGTGCCAGCAGCCGTCATACCCGGGACCTACTTAGGTCGACCCTCCACTTT
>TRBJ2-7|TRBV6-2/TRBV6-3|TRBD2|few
CASRNSGRASEQYF
TGTGCCAGCAGAAATAGCGGGAGGGCCTCCGAGCAGTACTTC
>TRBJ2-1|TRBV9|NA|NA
CASSVEGEQFF
TGTGCCAGCAGCGTAGAGGGCGAGCAGTTCTTC
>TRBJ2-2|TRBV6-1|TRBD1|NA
CASSDRLGQTNTGELFF
TGTGCCAGCAGTGACCGCCTGGGACAGACGAACACCGGGGAGCTGTTTTTT
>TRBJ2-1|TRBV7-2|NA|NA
CTSSLAGRRRSNEQFF
TGTACCAGCAGCTTAGCCGGGCGGAGAAGGTCCAATGAGCAGTTCTTC
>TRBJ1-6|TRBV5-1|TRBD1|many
CASSLGQGNSPLHF
TGTGCCAGCAGTTTAGGACAGGGTAATTCACCCCTCCACTTT
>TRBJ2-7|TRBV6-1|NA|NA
CASSEEGRQLYEQYF
TGTGCCAGCAGTGAAGAGGGCCGACAACTTTACGAGCAGTACTTC
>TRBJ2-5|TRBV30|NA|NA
CAWSVGRYDIQETQYF
TGTGCCTGGAGTGTAGGGAGGTACGACATTCAAGAGACCCAGTACTTC
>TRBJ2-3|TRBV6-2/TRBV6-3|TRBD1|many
CASFRTGRSDTQYF
TGTGCCAGCTTCCGGACAGGGCGCTCAGATACGCAGTATTTT
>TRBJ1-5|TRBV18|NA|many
CASSPLEAVHQPQHF
TGTGCCAGCTCACCATTAGAGGCAGTTCATCAGCCCCAGCATTTT
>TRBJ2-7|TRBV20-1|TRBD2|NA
CSARDPGGKSSYGQYF
TGCAGTGCTAGAGATCCGGGGGGGAAGAGCTCCTACGGGCAGTACTTC
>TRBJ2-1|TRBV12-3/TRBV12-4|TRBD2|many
CASSLTGGYNEQFF
TGTGCCAGCAGTTTAACGGGGGGTTACAATGAGCAGTTCTTC
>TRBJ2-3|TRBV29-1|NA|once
CSVEDLDRASTDTQYF
TGCAGCGTTGAAGATCTGGACAGAGCTAGCACAGATACGCAGTATTTT
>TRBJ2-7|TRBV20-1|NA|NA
CSARDGGYDEQYF
TGCAGTGCTAGAGATGGGGGGTACGATGAGCAGTACTTC
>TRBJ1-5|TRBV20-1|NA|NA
CSAIDKNLNQPQHF
TGCAGTGCGATCGACAAGAACCTCAATCAGCCCCAGCATTTT
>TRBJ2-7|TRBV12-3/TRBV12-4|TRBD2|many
CASSSSGGREQYF
TGTGCCAGCAGTTCTAGCGGGGGCCGCGAGCAGTACTTC
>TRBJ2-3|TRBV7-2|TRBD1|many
CASSAGTGAMYTQYF
TGTGCCAGCAGCGCCGGGACAGGAGCAATGTATACGCAGTATTTT
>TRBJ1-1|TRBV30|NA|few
CAWSLRVNTEAFF
TGTGCCTGGAGCCTTAGGGTGAACACTGAAGCTTTCTTT
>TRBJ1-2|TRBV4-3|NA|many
CASSQDLGLGGYTF
TGCGCCAGCAGCCAAGATCTAGGACTCGGGGGCTACACCTTC
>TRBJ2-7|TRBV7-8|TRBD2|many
CASSFGLAKTAEQYF
TGTGCCAGCAGCTTTGGACTAGCAAAAACCGCCGAGCAGTACTTC
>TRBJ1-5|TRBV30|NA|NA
CAWSVSPGYQPQHF
TGTGCCTGGAGTGTAAGCCCAGGGTATCAGCCCCAGCATTTT
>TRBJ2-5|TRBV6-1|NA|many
CASNHRDFQETQYF
TGTGCCAGCAATCACCGGGACTTTCAAGAGACCCAGTACTTC
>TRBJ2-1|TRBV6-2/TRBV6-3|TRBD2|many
CATTLAGGLSYNEQFF
TGTGCCACCACGCTAGCGGGGGGGCTCTCCTACAATGAGCAGTTCTTC
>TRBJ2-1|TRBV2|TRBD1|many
CASRLTGTTYNEQFF
TGTGCCAGCAGACTGACAGGGACCACCTACAATGAGCAGTTCTTC
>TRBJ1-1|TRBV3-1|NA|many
CASSPGTENTEAFF
TGTGCCAGCAGCCCGGGGACGGAGAACACTGAAGCTTTCTTT
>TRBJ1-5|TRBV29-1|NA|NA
CSVGLGGNQPRHF
TGCAGCGTCGGCCTGGGGGGCAATCAGCCCCGGCATTTT
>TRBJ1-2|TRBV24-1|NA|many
CATSVDNYGYTF
TGTGCCACCAGTGTGGATAACTATGGCTACACCTTC
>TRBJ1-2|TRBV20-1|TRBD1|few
CSARPRTGEGYTF
TGCAGTGCTAGACCGAGGACAGGGGAGGGCTACACCTTC
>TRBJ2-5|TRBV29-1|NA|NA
CSVDTFNEQYF
TGCAGCGTTGACACCTTCAATGAGCAGTACTTC
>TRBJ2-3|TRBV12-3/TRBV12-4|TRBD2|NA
CASITSVSTDTQYF
TGTGCCAGCATCACTAGCGTGAGCACAGATACGCAGTATTTT
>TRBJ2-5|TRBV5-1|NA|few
CASSLAQQDLRMRCETQYF
TGCGCCAGCAGCTTGGCCCAGCAGGACTTAAGGATGCGGTGTGAGACCCAGTACTTC
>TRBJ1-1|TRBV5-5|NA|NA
CASSLASGEVFF
TGTGCCAGCAGCTTGGCCAGTGGTGAAGTTTTCTTT
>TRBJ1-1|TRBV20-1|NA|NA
CSARRGGNLPSAAFF
TGCAGTGCTAGACGGGGGGGGAACCTTCCTTCGGCAGCTTTCTTT
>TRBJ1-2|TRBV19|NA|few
CASSRIYYGYTF
TGTGCCAGTAGTCGGATTTACTATGGCTACACCTTC
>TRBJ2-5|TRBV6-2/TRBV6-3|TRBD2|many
CASRSYGRLAGPQRIQETQYF
TGTGCCAGCAGAAGTTACGGCCGACTAGCGGGGCCTCAACGTATCCAAGAGACCCAGTACTTC
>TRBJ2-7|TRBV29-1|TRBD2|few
CSVRTSGSYEQYF
TGCAGCGTCCGGACTAGCGGGAGCTACGAGCAGTACTTC
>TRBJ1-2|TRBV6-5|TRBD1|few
CASTTGQGYGYGYTF
TGTGCCAGCACCACAGGACAGGGCTATGGCTATGGCTACACCTTC
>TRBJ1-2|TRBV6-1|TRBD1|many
CASSEPGTAYGYTF
TGTGCCAGCAGTGAACCTGGGACAGCGTATGGCTACACCTTC
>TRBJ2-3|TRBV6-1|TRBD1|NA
CASSEGAGGFTDTQYF
TGTGCCAGCAGTGAAGGGGCAGGGGGATTCACAGATACGCAGTATTTT
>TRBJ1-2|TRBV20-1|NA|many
CSARFRDTVNYGYTF
TGCAGTGCCAGATTCCGGGACACAGTAAACTATGGCTACACCTTC